This record covers a single TCR beta chain. The CDR3 runs 15 residues. CDR1 and CDR2 from the germline V gene are LNHDA and SQIVND (reference sequence). The V gene end was trimmed by 3 bases and the J gene end by 1 base; junction bases not matched to a gene: 5. Primers included in the PCR were 60 Vbeta and 13 Jbeta primers. The data were produced by immunoSEQ multiplex PCR, yet TCRdb's version contains in-frame clones alone and is incomplete. The sample lists over 200,000 clones, more than 75% occurring once. The data were taken from a study of cytomegalovirus exposure and HLA in healthy donors. The receptor's source is a human donor in good health. This rearrangement joins TRBV19 to TRBJ2-7; 8 bases are shared with TRBD1. The sequencing sample was made of PBMCs. In DNA form, the CDR3 reads TGTGCCAGTAGTATTTTACAGGGGGGTTCCTACGAGCAGTACTTC. It yields the protein CASSILQGGSYEQYF.